This T cell receptor beta chain was sequenced for a study of blood T cell repertoires in COVID-19 (TCRdb year 2020). As for the study more broadly: The collaborator samples originated in the United States, Italy and Spain and spanned the acute and convalescent phases of COVID-19. The repertoires were made available in a free public database intended to serve as a resource for research on the immune response to SARS-CoV-2. The dataset comprised deeply sampled blood TCRbeta repertoires from subjects exposed to, actively infected with, or recovered from COVID-19. The material from the prospective study consisted of cDNA or gDNA derived from T cells, B-cell-depleted T cells, or PBMCs. HLA class I and class II types, where available, came from metadata supplied by the sample provider rather than from assay-based typing. The samples were drawn from two sources: the first 160 participants of the ongoing ImmuneRACE study, and fewer than 1,500 subjects contributed by 6 global collaborators. The sample metadata nearly always contained a de-identified subject ID, COVID-19 status, age in years and sex.

Relative to germline, V is 4 bases shorter and J is 4 bases shorter, with 26 bases between their ends. CDR1 and CDR2 were assigned from the germline V gene (reference sequence) as SEHNR and FQNEAQ. From the cysteine through the phenylalanine, the CDR3 covers 19 amino acids. Only the CDR3 DNA stays, 57 bases, in frame from base 1. The table lists this clone with a count of one. Its antigen remains unidentified. Within one base of it there is no much larger clone, and no base qualities were kept. TCRbeta CDR3 regions were amplified from genomic DNA by means of the immunoSEQ Assay, a bias-controlled multiplex PCR. The published analysis was carried out like this. The number of nucleated cells in each sample was estimated from the amplification of reference gene primers within the assay. Sequence reads were collapsed and filtered to measure the absolute abundance of every unique TCRbeta CDR3 rearrangement. For each sample, productive Simpson clonality was calculated as the square root of Simpson's diversity index across productive rearrangements. The source is immuneACCESS, and TCRdb retained only in-frame sequences with V and J called. Part of the clones is not carried over; for the studies checked, unresolved V genes explain less than half of this, and the remainder is unexplained. V and J calls and clone size come straight from that table; D and trimming were deduced from the DNA. This sample holds approximately 200,000 clones; roughly 87% were observed only once. The ten largest clones take up 2% to 2.5% of the sample.

Enrolling through a virtual design, the prospective study's participants ranged in age from roughly 18 to 89 years and lived across 20 to 25 United States geographic areas. Cohort assignment in the prospective study relied on participant-reported clinical history from a screening survey and a study questionnaire. For ImmuneRACE Cohort 3, a participant was defined as recovered based on two consecutive negative NP/OP PCR tests, clearance by a healthcare professional, or resolution of symptoms. In the prospective study, mobile phlebotomists collected whole blood, serum and a nasopharyngeal or oropharyngeal swab from each participant. Additional blood draws and questionnaires over an approximately two-month period could optionally be provided by prospective study participants. Before DNA extraction, blood samples from the prospective study were shipped at room temperature or frozen. Study-wide conclusions, independent of this receptor: How much clinical and demographic metadata was included differed by source and by participant, and the metadata was provided uncurated.

The rearrangement combines TRBV7-9 with TRBJ2-1; the D gene is perhaps TRBD1, from 10 matching bases. The specimen sequenced was PBMCs or T cells enriched from blood (not recorded which). This TCR was sampled from a woman in her 30s who had recovered from COVID-19. The bases are TGTGCCAGCAGCTCAAGACAGGGGGCTTGGCGGGAGGGTTACAATGAGCAGTTCTTC. It translates to CASSSRQGAWREGYNEQFF.